Listed here are 27 T cell receptor beta chains from one sample, sequenced in a study of T-cell memory formation after mild COVID-19. TCRdb redid the calling of the 5' RACE reads with MiXCR, one entry per CDR3 protein. The sample lists 120,000 or so distinct CDR3 sequences; about 6% were seen once. Sequenced input: PBMCs or a T cell subset sorted from them (not recorded which). The receptor source for this set is an adult woman who had mild COVID-19 (a few samples of this study predate the infection). Cell type and time point are not known.

This clonotype was detected only a few times. The J gene is TRBJ1-2, the V gene TRBV27; D remains ambiguous. From germline, CDR1 is MNHEY and CDR2 SMNVEV (reference sequence). The V end was cut by 3 bases, the J end by 1 base, with 6 bases between. The length of the CDR3 is 13 residues. CDR3 amino acids: CASSFRNNYGYTF. The CDR3 bases are TGTGCCAGCAGTTTCAGGAATAACTATGGCTACACCTTC.

A few counts support this clonotype. The chain couples TRBV3-1 to TRBJ2-1; D is perhaps TRBD1 (5 bases). Looked up from germline, CDR1 is LGHDT and CDR2 is YNNKEL (reference sequence). V gave up 6 bases and J gave up 8 bases, with 20 bases separating them. The CDR3 has 15 residues. The CDR3 bases are TGTGCCAGCAGTCCCACAGGTACCTTCAACCATGAGCAGTTCTTC. Encoded protein: CASSPTGTFNHEQFF.

This clonotype was counted between two and nine times. The chain links TRBV29-1 to TRBJ2-2, with unresolved D. The CDR3 loop spans 13 amino acids. Germline V CDR1 and CDR2: SQVTM, ANQGSEA. Trimming shortened V by 5 bases and J by 2 bases, and 9 bases separated the two germline ends. CDR3 in amino acids: CSVSRSNTGELFF. Written as DNA, the CDR3 is TGCAGCGTTTCCAGGTCAAACACCGGGGAGCTGTTTTTT.

This clonotype was recorded a few times. This chain links TRBV7-9 with TRBJ2-1, with a tentative D call TRBD1 (6 bases). Germline V CDR1 and CDR2: SEHNR, FQNEAQ (reference sequence). This CDR3 is built from 14 residues. Trimming took 11 bases from V and 2 from J, leaving 16 bases between them. CDR3 region: CAGYQGDTYNEQFF. DNA of the CDR3: TGTGCCGGCTACCAAGGGGACACCTACAATGAGCAGTTCTTC.

The V gene is TRBV28, the J gene TRBJ1-5; D remains ambiguous. Germline CDR1 and CDR2: MDHEN and SYDVKM. Trimming pared 2 bases from V and 7 bases from J, leaving 12 bases between. The length of the CDR3 is 14 residues. CDR3: CASSLPNPWQPQHF. DNA of the CDR3: TGTGCCAGCAGTTTACCCAACCCCTGGCAGCCCCAGCATTTT.

This chain uses TRBV9 with TRBJ1-1, with no clear D. V lost 3 bases, J lost 3 bases, and 12 bases lay in between. CDR3 size: 14 residues. From germline, CDR1 is SGDLS and CDR2 YYNGEE. The DNA for the CDR3 is TGTGCCAGCAGCGGAGACGAGTGGGACACTGAAGCTTTCTTT. Translation gives CASSGDEWDTEAFF. Supplemented by reference TRBV9 and TRBJ1-1, the full variable domain reads DSGVTQTPKHLITATGQRVTLRCSPRSGDLSVYWYQQSLDQGLQFLIQYYNGEERAKGNILERFSAQQFPDLHSELNLSSLELGDSALYFCASSGDEWDTEAFFGQGTRLTVV.

This clonotype has more than one count but fewer than ten. The CDR3, as DNA: TGTGCCAGCAGCGAAACAGGGAGAAGTTTGGCTGAAGCTTTCTTT. Translated: CASSETGRSLAEAFF. This chain connects TRBV3-1 to TRBJ1-1; tentative D call: TRBD1 (6 bases). The CDR3 has 15 residues. The germline V gene has CDR1 LGHDT and CDR2 YNNKEL (reference sequence). V dropped 5 bases and J dropped 6 bases, with 19 bases sitting between them.

The V gene is TRBV6-5, the J gene TRBJ1-2; tentatively, D is TRBD1 (5 bases). Trimming left V 0 bases short and J 6 bases short, with 20 bases between. CDR3 length: 17 residues. Germline V gene sequence: CDR1 MNHEY, CDR2 SVGAGI. This CDR3 reads CASSYSRKVGASDGYTF. CDR3 in DNA: TGTGCCAGCAGTTACTCGAGAAAGGTCGGGGCAAGCGATGGCTACACCTTC.

This rearrangement joins TRBV14 to TRBJ2-5, with 8 bases aligning to TRBD1. This CDR3 is built from 16 residues. Germline-derived CDR1 and CDR2 are SGHDN and FVKESK. Unmatched junction bases numbered 7, after V lost 4 bases and J lost 0 bases. In DNA, the CDR3 is TGTGCCAGCAGCCGAGGGGGGACAGGACACCAAGAGACCCAGTACTTC. Translated: CASSRGGTGHQETQYF.

This clonotype showed up many times. The chain employs TRBV5-5 and TRBJ2-5; D might be TRBD1 (5 bases). Germline V lookup: CDR1 SGHKS, CDR2 YYEKEE (reference sequence). This CDR3 comprises 17 residues. Trimming took off 4 bases at V and 3 bases at J, with 22 bases between the two ends. The DNA for the CDR3 is TGTGCCAGCAGCCTAACGCCCGGTCGGCAGGGTAAAGAGACCCAGTACTTC. The encoded protein is CASSLTPGRQGKETQYF.

The chain links TRBV29-1 to TRBJ1-2; D not resolved. The CDR3 consists of 12 residues. Between the trimmed V and J ends, which lost 3 bases and 1 base, there was a span of 6 bases. Germline assignment: CDR1 SQVTM and CDR2 ANQGSEA. CDR3 sequence: CSVEIVNYGYTF. The CDR3 DNA is TGCAGCGTTGAGATCGTTAACTATGGCTACACCTTC.

The sample holds many counts of this clonotype. V is TRBV20-1 and J is TRBJ2-7; unclear D gene. The V gene lost 4 bases and the J gene lost 1 base, with 11 bases spanning the gap. Germline V lookup: CDR1 DFQATT, CDR2 SNEGSKA (reference sequence). CDR3 length: 13 residues. CDR3 DNA: TGCAGTGCTACCTACCTAGAGTCCTACGAGCAGTACTTC. The encoded protein is CSATYLESYEQYF.

This clonotype was counted a few times. The chain employs TRBV27 and TRBJ2-2; 10 bases match TRBD1. J gave up 7 bases and V 5 bases, and 7 bases lay outside the gene matches. Per the germline V gene, CDR1 is MNHEY and CDR2 is SMNVEV (reference sequence). The CDR3 loop spans 15 amino acids. Here the CDR3 DNA reads TGTGCCAGCAGTCCCCGGACAGGGGGGAGCGGGGAGCTGTTTTTT. It codes for CASSPRTGGSGELFF.

This clonotype appeared many times. The gene calls are TRBV7-2 and TRBJ1-5; the D gene is possibly TRBD1 (5 bases). This CDR3 spans 13 amino acids. Trimming took 5 bases from V and 5 from J, leaving 10 bases between them. In germline, CDR1 is SGHTA, CDR2 FQGNSA. As DNA, the CDR3 is TGTGCCAGCAGCAATCGAGGGGATCAGCCCCAGCATTTT. It encodes CASSNRGDQPQHF.

The chain combines TRBV12-5 with TRBJ1-5; 9 bases agree with TRBD1. The CDR3 sequence is 16 residues long. Trimming at V came to 2 bases and at J to 4 bases, leaving 6 bases not matched to a gene. In germline, CDR1 is LGHNT, CDR2 FRNRAP. The CDR3 reads CASGLSGQGRNQPQHF. CDR3 sequence (DNA): TGTGCTAGTGGTTTGTCGGGACAGGGACGAAATCAGCCCCAGCATTTT.

This clonotype was seen only a few times. This chain uses TRBV7-2 with TRBJ2-5; TRBD2 matches 8 bases. Germline loops: CDR1 SGHTA, CDR2 FQGNSA. J was trimmed by 5 bases and V by 10 bases; bases with no gene match: 21. This CDR3 spans 17 amino acids. CDR3 amino acids: CATLPWAGTRIKETQYF. In DNA form, the CDR3 reads TGTGCCACCTTGCCCTGGGCCGGGACTAGAATTAAGGAGACCCAGTACTTC.

This chain links TRBV18 with TRBJ2-3, with D perhaps TRBD1 or TRBD2 (5 bases each). This CDR3 is built from 15 residues. CDR1 KGHSH and CDR2 LQKENI come from the germline V gene. V dropped 1 base and J dropped 0 bases, with 8 bases sitting between them. The CDR3: CASSPQGTSTDTQYF. The CDR3 region has the DNA TGTGCCAGCTCACCACAGGGGACCAGCACAGATACGCAGTATTTT.

This clonotype appeared a few times. This chain joins TRBV7-9 and TRBJ1-6; no firm D call. The CDR3 sequence is 15 residues long. Trimming took 5 bases from V and 4 from J, leaving 12 bases between them. CDR1 SEHNR and CDR2 FQNEAQ come from the germline V gene (reference sequence). This chain's CDR3 is CASSGSRDYNSPLHF. The CDR3 DNA reads TGTGCCAGCAGCGGCTCCCGTGATTATAATTCACCCCTCCACTTT. The variable domain in full, with the rest retrieved from reference TRBV7-9 and TRBJ1-6, is DTGVSQNPRHKITKRGQNVTFRCDPISEHNRLYWYRQTLGQGPEFLTYFQNEAQLEKSRLLSDRFSAERPKGSFSTLEIQRTEQGDSAMYLCASSGSRDYNSPLHFGNGTRLTVT.

This clonotype was detected ten times or more. V gene TRBV24-1 combines with J gene TRBJ2-3; no definite D call. V was shortened by 5 bases and J by 1 base, with 6 bases between the two germline ends. The CDR3 has 13 amino acids. Germline CDR1 is KGHDR and CDR2 is SFDVKD. The CDR3 bases are TGTGCCACCAGTGGAAAGGGCACAGATACGCAGTATTTT. Encoded protein: CATSGKGTDTQYF.

The rearrangement links TRBV12-3 or TRBV12-4 to TRBJ2-1; D is undetermined. The V end was cut by 6 bases, the J end by 0 bases, with 9 bases between. The CDR3 is made up of 14 amino acids. The CDR3 DNA sequence: TGTGCCAGCAGCCTAAAGAGCTCCTACAATGAGCAGTTCTTC. As protein: CASSLKSSYNEQFF.

The genes are TRBV19 and TRBJ2-7, with D possibly matching TRBD2 (5 bases). Germline V lookup: CDR1 LNHDA, CDR2 SQIVND (reference sequence). CDR3 length equals 14 residues. V lost 3 bases, J lost 4 bases, and 13 bases lay in between. CDR3 amino acids: CASSILRDPYEQYF. CDR3 nucleotide sequence: TGTGCCAGTAGTATTTTACGGGATCCTTACGAGCAGTACTTC.

This clonotype was counted a few times. The CDR3: CASSPRPGWENQPQHF. The CDR3 DNA sequence: TGCGCCAGCAGCCCCCGACCGGGGTGGGAAAATCAGCCCCAGCATTTT. The gene calls are TRBV5-1 and TRBJ1-5, with D unclear. This CDR3 contains 16 residues. Trimming took off 4 bases at V and 4 bases at J, with 18 bases between the two ends. Germline V lookup: CDR1 SGHRS, CDR2 YFSETQ. Complete variable domain (other parts from reference TRBV5-1 and TRBJ1-5): KAGVTQTPRYLIKTRGQQVTLSCSPISGHRSVSWYQQTPGQGLQFLFEYFSETQRNKGNFPGRFSGRQFSNSRSEMNVSTLELGDSALYLCASSPRPGWENQPQHFGDGTRLSIL.

The chain couples TRBV7-2 to TRBJ2-7, with 9 bases identical to TRBD1. In germline, CDR1 is SGHTA, CDR2 FQGNSA. This CDR3 is 16 amino acids long. V dropped 1 base and J dropped 1; count of bases not matched to a gene: 5. CDR3 DNA sequence: TGTGCCAGCAGCTTAGAGAACAGGGGGCCTTCCTACGAGCAGTACTTC. This translates into CASSLENRGPSYEQYF.

This clonotype showed up just a few times. This chain connects TRBV25-1 to TRBJ2-3; maybe TRBD1 (5 bases). The ends were cut back, 4 bases at V and 4 bases at J, with 12 bases in the middle. CDR3 length: 14 residues. The germline V gene encodes CDR1 MGHDK and CDR2 SYGVNS. In nucleotides, the CDR3 is TGTGCCAGCAGTGTGGCAGGGAAGGCAGATACGCAGTATTTT. This gives the protein CASSVAGKADTQYF.

V usage is TRBV4-2 and J usage is TRBJ2-7; D gene ambiguous. Trimming shortened V by 0 bases and J by 2 bases, and 11 bases separated the two germline ends. From germline, CDR1 is LGHNA and CDR2 YNFKEQ. CDR3 length: 15 amino acids. The CDR3: CASSQDAQPAYEQYF. The CDR3 DNA reads as TGTGCCAGCAGCCAAGATGCACAGCCAGCCTACGAGCAGTACTTC.

The chain is built from TRBV7-8 and TRBJ2-3, with a tentative D call TRBD1 (5 bases). Trimming removed 1 base from V and 5 bases from J, with 10 bases in between. The germline CDR1 and CDR2 sequences are SGHVS and FQNEAQ. CDR3 size: 14 residues. The CDR3: CASSLGQGLDTQYF. The DNA for the CDR3 is TGTGCCAGCAGCTTAGGCCAGGGTCTAGATACGCAGTATTTT.

Here the CDR3 reads CATGTQDTDTQYF. The CDR3 DNA sequence: TGTGCCACCGGGACACAGGACACAGATACGCAGTATTTT. The rearrangement links TRBV15 to TRBJ2-3; TRBD1 might be the D (6 bases). The CDR3 has 13 amino acids. Trimming stripped 8 bases from V and 2 bases from J, with 11 bases between. Germline values: CDR1 LNHNV, CDR2 YYDKDF (reference sequence).